This entry lists 22 T cell receptor beta chains sequenced from one sample in a study of T cell responses to AZD1222 COVID-19 vaccine. Clones were read by immunoSEQ multiplex PCR, and TCRdb kept only the in-frame ones, dropping some. The sample records tens of thousands of clones, approximately 91% being singletons. The input for sequencing was peripheral blood, taken on day 0 of AZD1222 vaccination. These receptors were obtained from an adult in good health.

V and J are TRBV4-1 and TRBJ2-7; 9 bases line up with TRBD2. There are 15 residues in the CDR3. V lost 3 bases and J lost 5; bases outside the gene matches: 8. In germline, CDR1 is MGHRA, CDR2 YSYEKL. CDR3 DNA sequence: TGCGCCAGCAGCCAGGCCGGGACTAGCATCCACGAGCAGTACTTC. Amino acid sequence: CASSQAGTSIHEQYF.

J is TRBJ2-7 and V is TRBV29-1; 7 bases map to TRBD2. The CDR3 has 11 amino acids. Germline CDR1 SQVTM, CDR2 ANQGSEA. Losses at the gene ends were 1 base for V and 7 bases for J; bases not matched to a gene: 1. The CDR3 nucleotides are TGCAGCGTTGAAGGGGGGGGAGAGCAGTACTTC. It translates to CSVEGGGEQYF.

Comments on this clone: Within the sample, other DNA sequences also encode this same CDR3. The chain is built from TRBV7-2 and TRBJ2-7; 7 bases line up with TRBD1. V shed 3 bases, J shed 3 bases, and the junction held 5 bases outside the gene matches. CDR3 length: 14 amino acids. The germline gives CDR1 SGHTA, CDR2 FQGNSA. Here the CDR3 reads CASSLDRDSYEQYF. CDR3 nucleotides: TGTGCCAGCAGCTTGGATAGGGACAGCTACGAGCAGTACTTC.

The chain couples TRBV2 to TRBJ1-2, with 11 bases fitting TRBD1. Germline CDR1 is SNHLY and CDR2 is FYNNEI. CDR3 length: 16 amino acids. J lost 6 bases, V lost 5 bases, and 11 bases had no gene match. The CDR3 reads CASSRDRGNIFDGYTF. DNA of the CDR3: TGTGCCAGCAGTCGGGACAGGGGGAATATCTTTGATGGCTACACCTTC.

This chain connects TRBV6-5 to TRBJ1-1; D is perhaps TRBD1 (6 bases). CDR1 and CDR2 from the germline V gene are MNHEY and SVGAGI. This CDR3 spans 14 amino acids. The V gene lost 7 bases and the J gene lost 2 bases, with 14 bases spanning the gap. CDR3 in DNA: TGTGCCAGCACTCCGGACAGAGCTAACACTGAAGCTTTCTTT. This codes for CASTPDRANTEAFF.

Worth noting for this clone: The germline gene is not matched at one end of the junction; a read error may be the cause. CDR3 in DNA: TGCAGTGCTAGAGTCGGACCGATGTCCTTC. Its translation: CSARVGPMSF. The chain combines TRBV20-1 with TRBJ1-2; the D is unclear. The CDR3 is 10 amino acids. Germline V gene sequence: CDR1 DFQATT, CDR2 SNEGSKA (reference sequence).

This clone was detected once. The V call is TRBV7-2, the J call TRBJ2-7; 10 positions match TRBD1. Germline lookup yields CDR1 SGHTA and CDR2 FQGNSA. J lost 5 bases, V lost 3 bases, and 4 bases had no gene match. CDR3 length: 14 amino acids. CDR3 region: CASSFLGTGDEQYF. The CDR3 DNA reads as TGTGCCAGCAGCTTCCTTGGGACAGGGGACGAGCAGTACTTC.

The chain employs TRBV12-3 or TRBV12-4 and TRBJ1-6; D gene unclear. This CDR3 spans 13 amino acids. Between the trimmed V and J ends, which lost 5 bases and 5 bases, there was a span of 7 bases. The CDR3 sequence: CASSPGNNSPLHF. In DNA, the CDR3 is TGTGCCAGCAGTCCGGGGAATAATTCACCCCTCCACTTT.

The rearrangement links TRBV6-5 to TRBJ2-2; possibly TRBD1 for D (6 bases). The germline CDR1 and CDR2 sequences are MNHEY and SVGAGI. This CDR3 has 15 residues. V was pared by 5 bases and J by 2 bases, with 12 bases between. The CDR3 spells CASSRRRGNTGELFF. CDR3 DNA sequence: TGTGCCAGCAGTCGCCGCAGGGGAAACACCGGGGAGCTGTTTTTT.

This chain joins TRBV7-8 and TRBJ1-5; 8 positions agree with TRBD1. Trimming removed 4 bases from V and 4 bases from J; junction bases left unmatched: 0. CDR3 length equals 13 residues. Germline values: CDR1 SGHVS, CDR2 FQNEAQ. For the CDR3, the DNA is TGTGCCAGCAGCTGGACAGGGAATCAGCCCCAGCATTTT. Its translation is CASSWTGNQPQHF.

With respect to this clone: Germline and junction disagree at one end, which may indicate a read error. The V and J genes are TRBV5-6 and TRBJ2-3; no firm D call. The germline gives CDR1 SGHDT, CDR2 YYEEEE. The CDR3 consists of 13 residues. The DNA of the CDR3 is TGTGCCAGCAGCTTGAGCAGCACGGATACGCAGTATTTT. Translated, it gives CASSLSSTDTQYF.

This chain joins TRBV15 and TRBJ1-4; D might be TRBD1 (6 bases). Trimming took off 3 bases at V and 7 bases at J, with 9 bases between the two ends. The CDR3 has 13 residues. CDR1 is LNHNV, CDR2 YYDKDF, per germline (reference sequence). CDR3 sequence: CATSRQGTEKLFF. Here the CDR3 DNA reads TGTGCCACCAGCAGGCAGGGGACTGAAAAACTGTTTTTT.

This clone was seen only once. The V gene is TRBV7-9, the J gene TRBJ2-1; no firm D call. V shed 0 bases and J shed 5 bases, with 11 bases lying between them. Germline CDR1 SEHNR, CDR2 FQNEAQ (reference sequence). This CDR3 has 15 amino acids. The CDR3 region is CASSLAPDRNNEQFF. The CDR3 nucleotides read TGTGCCAGCAGCTTAGCCCCCGACCGGAACAATGAGCAGTTCTTC.

As concerns this clone: The same CDR3 also results from other DNA sequences found in this sample. The chain employs TRBV7-2 and TRBJ1-3, with 7 bases that match TRBD1. J gave up 3 bases and V 1 base, and 3 bases lay outside the gene matches. Per the germline V gene, CDR1 is SGHTA and CDR2 is FQGNSA. The CDR3 loop spans 15 amino acids. CDR3 loop: CASSLEGARGNTIYF. CDR3 DNA sequence: TGTGCCAGCAGCTTAGAGGGGGCGCGTGGAAACACCATATATTTT.

The genes are TRBV9 and TRBJ2-1; TRBD2 matches 11 bases. This CDR3 contains 15 residues. V gave up 4 bases and J gave up 9 bases; unmatched junction bases: 9. In germline, CDR1 is SGDLS, CDR2 YYNGEE. CDR3 sequence: CASSSSPGLAVEQFF. DNA of the CDR3: TGTGCCAGCAGCTCATCACCGGGACTAGCGGTTGAGCAGTTCTTC.

This chain uses TRBV28 with TRBJ1-6, with 8 bases that match TRBD1. V lost 6 bases to trimming and J lost 6 bases; unmatched junction nucleotides: 7. This CDR3 spans 15 amino acids. The germline V gene encodes CDR1 MDHEN and CDR2 SYDVKM. For the CDR3, the DNA is TGTGCCAGCAGGTTTCAAGACAGGGGTAATTCACCCCTCCACTTT. It encodes CASRFQDRGNSPLHF.

V and J are TRBV3-1 (or the pseudogene TRBV3-2) and TRBJ1-3; D uncertain. CDR1 is LGHDT and CDR2 is YNNKEL in the germline V gene (reference sequence). Trimming pared 1 base from V and 3 bases from J, leaving 4 bases between. This CDR3 is built from 13 residues. CDR3 sequence (DNA): TGTGCCAGCAGCCAAGGTGTTGGAAACACCATATATTTT. The encoded protein is CASSQGVGNTIYF.

The chain has TRBV6-5 and TRBJ2-7, with D tentatively TRBD2 (6 bases). Germline CDR1 and CDR2: MNHEY and SVGAGI. Trimming removed 5 bases at V and 7 bases at J, with 21 bases between. The CDR3 is 15 residues long. CDR3 amino acids: CASSNPGRGKGEQYF. The CDR3 DNA reads TGTGCCAGCAGTAATCCGGGACGGGGGAAAGGGGAGCAGTACTTC.

The chain carries TRBV28 and TRBJ2-1; TRBD1 is a possible D gene (6 bases). CDR1 is MDHEN and CDR2 is SYDVKM in the germline V gene. V shed 1 base and J shed 5 bases, with 12 bases lying between them. This CDR3 region has 15 residues. The CDR3 bases are TGTGCCAGCAGTTTATCCACAGGGTACGACAATGAGCAGTTCTTC. This gives the protein CASSLSTGYDNEQFF.

This clone was seen just once. The chain combines TRBV19 with TRBJ2-3; either TRBD1 or TRBD2 may fit D (5 bases each). V was shortened by 7 bases and J by 4 bases, with 15 bases between the two germline ends. The CDR3 runs 14 residues. CDR1 LNHDA and CDR2 SQIVND come from the germline V gene (reference sequence). CDR3 residues: CASTTPGRADTQYF. CDR3 bases: TGTGCCAGTACCACTCCGGGGCGGGCAGATACGCAGTATTTT.

The chain couples TRBV2 to TRBJ2-1; TRBD2 matches 8 bases. There are 13 residues in the CDR3. Germline-derived CDR1 and CDR2 are SNHLY and FYNNEI. V dropped 7 bases and J dropped 4; count of bases not matched to a gene: 3. This chain's CDR3 is CASTRGRYNEQFF. The CDR3 DNA reads as TGTGCCAGCACTCGCGGGAGGTACAATGAGCAGTTCTTC.

The chain joins TRBV19 to TRBJ1-1; D is perhaps TRBD1 (5 bases). Germline CDR1 reads LNHDA; CDR2 reads SQIVND (reference sequence). CDR3 size: 18 residues. The V end was cut by 0 bases, the J end by 2 bases, with 19 bases between. The CDR3 loop reads CASSIDSGTASGNTEAFF. The CDR3 nucleotides are TGTGCCAGTAGTATAGATTCCGGGACCGCCTCGGGAAACACTGAAGCTTTCTTT.